Following are 32 T cell receptor beta chains from one sample sequenced in a study of OX40 agonist ivuxolimab in advanced cancers. Repertoires were generated with immunoSEQ multiplex PCR, while TCRdb's copy carries only in-frame clones and drops some. Among approximately 76,000 clones listed, around nine tenths were seen once. This sample comprised CD4+ or CD8+ T cells sorted from blood, obtained in a trial of the OX40 agonist ivuxolimab. These receptors originate from an adult with an advanced solid tumor such as melanoma, head and neck, liver or kidney cancer.

The chain joins TRBV27 to TRBJ2-5; 10 nucleotides line up with TRBD1. In germline, CDR1 is MNHEY, CDR2 SMNVEV (reference sequence). The CDR3 is 14 amino acids. Trimming removed 5 bases from V and 11 bases from J; junction bases left unmatched: 11. CDR3 nucleotides: TGTGCCAGCAGTCCCACGGGACAGGGGACGTCACAGTACTTC. Protein: CASSPTGQGTSQYF.

The gene calls are TRBV6-5 and TRBJ1-1; 7 bases align to TRBD1. Germline assignment: CDR1 MNHEY and CDR2 SVGAGI. V trimming: 2 bases; J trimming: 1 base; junction bases outside the gene matches: 4. CDR3 length: 15 residues. The CDR3, as DNA: TGTGCCAGCAGTTACCAAGGGACAGCGAACACTGAAGCTTTCTTT. Translating gives CASSYQGTANTEAFF.

This clone was found a few times. J is TRBJ1-1 and V is TRBV7-2; the D is unclear. The V gene lost 6 bases and the J gene lost 2 bases, with 13 bases spanning the gap. The germline gives CDR1 SGHTA, CDR2 FQGNSA. The CDR3 runs 14 residues. CDR3 nucleotides: TGTGCCAGCAGACAAAAGGTGGGCAACACTGAAGCTTTCTTT. It specifies CASRQKVGNTEAFF.

The CDR3 loop is CASSLAGGSTEAFF. Written as DNA, the CDR3 is TGTGCCAGCAGCTTGGCAGGGGGCTCCACTGAAGCTTTCTTT. The chain joins TRBV7-9 to TRBJ1-1, with 8 bases aligning to TRBD1. The CDR3 extends over 14 amino acids. In germline, CDR1 is SEHNR, CDR2 FQNEAQ (reference sequence). The junction had 4 bases not matched to a gene; V was cut back by 3 bases and J by 4 bases.

This clone was picked up one time. CDR3 sequence (DNA): TGTGCCAGCCGAGAGGGTAGAAATACCGGGGAGCTGTTTTTT. It yields the protein CASREGRNTGELFF. The chain combines TRBV6-5 with TRBJ2-2; TRBD2 is a possible D gene (5 bases). CDR3 length: 14 residues. V gave up 8 bases and J gave up 5 bases, with 15 bases separating them. Per the germline V gene, CDR1 is MNHEY and CDR2 is SVGAGI.

The chain employs TRBV7-8 and TRBJ2-1; D perhaps matches TRBD2 (7 bases). This CDR3 spans 18 amino acids. Between the trimmed V and J ends, which lost 5 bases and 4 bases, there was a span of 24 bases. CDR1 and CDR2 (germline): SGHVS, FQNEAQ. Written as DNA, the CDR3 is TGTGCCAGCAGCACCCTGGCTGGGGCTAGGGGGGGTTACAATGAGCAGTTCTTC. It codes for CASSTLAGARGGYNEQFF.

The chain uses TRBV29-1 and TRBJ1-2, with D maybe TRBD1 (5 bases). Trimming pared 2 bases from V and 8 bases from J, leaving 18 bases between. This CDR3 spans 14 amino acids. Germline-derived CDR1 and CDR2 are SQVTM and ANQGSEA. CDR3 DNA sequence: TGCAGCGTTGAAATCCCCGGGGACGTGGGGGGCTACACCTTC. It codes for CSVEIPGDVGGYTF.

The chain is built from TRBV28 and TRBJ1-1; D is possibly TRBD1 (6 bases). V lost 7 bases and J lost 7, with 16 bases in between. The CDR3 extends over 13 amino acids. Per germline, CDR1 MDHEN and CDR2 SYDVKM. The CDR3: CASNVDRSNEAFF. Here the CDR3 DNA reads TGTGCCAGCAATGTGGACAGAAGTAATGAAGCTTTCTTT.

J is TRBJ2-2 and V is TRBV19, with TRBD1 identical over 7 bases. Germline CDR1 LNHDA, CDR2 SQIVND (reference sequence). The trim removed 5 bases at V and 4 bases at J, leaving 4 bases unmatched. The CDR3 is 14 amino acids. This chain's CDR3 is CASSSQGSTGELFF. CDR3 nucleotides: TGTGCCAGTAGTTCACAGGGGAGCACCGGGGAGCTGTTTTTT.

This chain links TRBV7-8 with TRBJ1-2; 8 nucleotides align to TRBD1. Germline assignment: CDR1 SGHVS and CDR2 FQNEAQ. This CDR3 has 13 residues. V trimming: 7 bases; J trimming: 6 bases; junction bases outside the gene matches: 7. CDR3 sequence reads: CASTTGRGHGYTF. CDR3 bases: TGTGCCAGCACCACTGGCAGGGGGCATGGCTACACCTTC.

This sequence joins TRBV6-5 and TRBJ1-3; a weak D match, TRBD1 (6 bases). The length of the CDR3 is 14 residues. Trimming took off 2 bases at V and 1 base at J, with 6 bases between the two ends. The V gene's germline CDR1 is MNHEY and CDR2 SVGAGI. CDR3 sequence: CASSYDRSGNTIYF. CDR3 sequence (DNA): TGTGCCAGCAGTTACGACAGGTCTGGAAACACCATATATTTT.

The V call is TRBV7-2, the J call TRBJ1-1; no clear D. The germline gives CDR1 SGHTA, CDR2 FQGNSA. This CDR3 comprises 16 residues. Trimming stripped 1 base from V and 2 bases from J, with 14 bases between. Written as DNA, the CDR3 is TGTGCCAGCAGCTTAGAGGCAGGAGCCCCAAACACTGAAGCTTTCTTT. Translated: CASSLEAGAPNTEAFF. Full variable domain (outside the CDR3, taken from reference TRBV7-2 and TRBJ1-1): GAGVSQSPSNKVTEKGKDVELRCDPISGHTALYWYRQSLGQGLEFLIYFQGNSAPDKSGLPSDRFSAERTGGSVSTLTIQRTQQEDSAVYLCASSLEAGAPNTEAFFGQGTRLTVV.

The chain is built from TRBV7-6 and TRBJ2-1; 10 bases align to TRBD2. The V gene end was trimmed by 2 bases and the J gene end by 9 bases; junction bases not matched to a gene: 10. The CDR3 sequence is 16 residues long. Per the germline V gene, CDR1 is SGHVS and CDR2 is FNYEAQ. CDR3 in DNA: TGTGCCAGCAGCTTATTATCTAGCGGGAGTTTCGGTGAGCAGTTCTTC. This translates into CASSLLSSGSFGEQFF.

This clone was picked up a small number of times. This chain uses TRBV4-1 with TRBJ2-3, with D perhaps matching TRBD1 or TRBD2 (5 bases each). Trimming pared 0 bases from V and 2 bases from J, leaving 9 bases between. CDR3 length equals 15 residues. Germline CDR1 and CDR2: MGHRA and YSYEKL. The CDR3 here is CASSQDGTNTDTQYF. CDR3 DNA sequence: TGCGCCAGCAGCCAAGATGGGACCAACACAGATACGCAGTATTTT.

The genes are TRBV29-1 and TRBJ1-1; 9 bases are shared with TRBD1. CDR1 SQVTM and CDR2 ANQGSEA come from the germline V gene. This CDR3 region has 12 residues. Germline trimming cut 6 bases from V and 3 bases from J; bases unmatched to any gene: 2. The CDR3 region is CSVDRGDTEAFF. In DNA form, the CDR3 reads TGCAGCGTCGACAGGGGGGACACTGAAGCTTTCTTT.

The CDR3 region has the DNA TGTGCCAGTAGTATTACGGATAGCAATCAGCCCCAGCATTTT. Protein sequence: CASSITDSNQPQHF. The chain joins TRBV19 to TRBJ1-5; D call uncertain. Germline V gene data show CDR1 as LNHDA and CDR2 as SQIVND (reference sequence). This CDR3 contains 14 residues. Between the trimmed V and J ends, which lost 3 bases and 0 bases, there was a span of 6 bases.

The chain uses TRBV5-1 and TRBJ2-3; D remains unclear. CDR1 and CDR2 (germline): SGHRS, YFSETQ. This CDR3 region has 14 residues. With 0 bases removed from V and 1 base from J, the gap between germline ends came to 6 bases. The CDR3 region has the DNA TGCGCCAGCAGCTTGGATCTTGGCACAGATACGCAGTATTTT. Translated, it gives CASSLDLGTDTQYF.

The chain uses TRBV6-5 and TRBJ2-7; a weak D match, TRBD2 (7 bases). V was pared by 6 bases and J by 3 bases, with 15 bases between. This CDR3 region has 14 residues. Germline-derived CDR1 and CDR2 are MNHEY and SVGAGI. The CDR3 sequence is CASRGAGRGYEQYF. CDR3 DNA: TGTGCCAGCAGGGGGGCAGGGAGGGGCTACGAGCAGTACTTC.

The chain carries TRBV9 and TRBJ2-7; 7 bases are shared with TRBD1. V shed 0 bases, J shed 6 bases, and the junction held 6 bases outside the gene matches. Germline CDR1 and CDR2: SGDLS and YYNGEE. The CDR3 is 14 amino acids. CDR3 sequence reads: CASSVGTGNAEQYF. The CDR3 DNA is TGTGCCAGCAGCGTAGGGACAGGCAACGCCGAGCAGTACTTC.

This clone was seen only a few times. The gene calls are TRBV27 and TRBJ1-5; D is undetermined. Deletions cut 6 bases from V and 7 bases from J, with 7 bases between. In germline, CDR1 is MNHEY, CDR2 SMNVEV (reference sequence). This CDR3 is built from 11 residues. The CDR3 nucleotides read TGTGCCAGCAGAGATAGGCAGCCCCAGCATTTT. This sequence encodes CASRDRQPQHF.

This clone was found once. The chain links TRBV9 to TRBJ2-2; 7 bases fit TRBD1. Germline CDR1 reads SGDLS; CDR2 reads YYNGEE. J gave up 8 bases and V 4 bases, and 8 bases lay outside the gene matches. The CDR3 runs to 14 residues. CDR3 sequence (DNA): TGTGCCAGCAGCCCCGAGGACAGGCGGGGGGAGCTGTTTTTT. Protein sequence: CASSPEDRRGELFF.

The J gene is TRBJ2-3, the V gene TRBV5-1; the D call may be TRBD1 or TRBD2 (6 bases each). Germline V gene lookup returns CDR1 SGHRS and CDR2 YFSETQ. The germline V and J ends were trimmed by 4 bases and 6 bases, with 12 bases remaining between them. The CDR3 is 13 amino acids. In nucleotides, the CDR3 is TGCGCCAGCAGCGGAGGGGGGCGCGATACGCAGTATTTT. Translated, it gives CASSGGGRDTQYF.

The chain joins TRBV30 to TRBJ2-7; D assignment may be TRBD1 or TRBD2 (5 bases each). This CDR3 has 13 residues. Germline V gene lookup returns CDR1 GTSNPN and CDR2 SVGIG (reference sequence). Between the trimmed V and J ends, which lost 4 bases and 0 bases, there was a span of 10 bases. The CDR3 here is CAWNPGTSYEQYF. The CDR3 DNA reads TGTGCCTGGAACCCTGGGACCTCCTACGAGCAGTACTTC.

This chain joins TRBV5-3 and TRBJ2-1; the D is unclear. TRBV5-3 is filed as an ORF, its function uncertain. The CDR3 is 14 residues long. Trimming pared 4 bases from V and 12 bases from J, leaving 20 bases between. DNA for the CDR3: TGTGCCAGAAGCCTACTAAAACGGACCCTCGGGCAGTTCTTC. Translating gives CARSLLKRTLGQFF.

The chain carries TRBV5-4 and TRBJ2-1; no reliable D call. The V gene's germline CDR1 is SGHNT and CDR2 YYREEE (reference sequence). The CDR3 is 16 residues long. V gave up 0 bases and J gave up 0 bases, with 10 bases separating them. Written as DNA, the CDR3 is TGTGCCAGCAGCTTGGTCTCTCCTAGCTCCTACAATGAGCAGTTCTTC. It encodes CASSLVSPSSYNEQFF.

CDR3 in amino acids: CASSRDSNQPQHF. CDR3 bases: TGTGCCAGCAGCCGGGACAGCAATCAGCCCCAGCATTTT. The chain links TRBV28 to TRBJ1-5; the D gene is possibly TRBD1 (5 bases). Germline CDR1 reads MDHEN; CDR2 reads SYDVKM. Trimming removed 6 bases from V and 1 base from J, with 7 bases in between. This CDR3 region has 13 residues.

This chain links TRBV7-2 with TRBJ1-5; D remains ambiguous. V was trimmed by 2 bases and J by 3 bases, leaving 8 bases between them. Germline CDR1 SGHTA, CDR2 FQGNSA. The CDR3 contains 14 residues. In DNA form, the CDR3 reads TGTGCCAGCAGCTTACTGGGATTCAATCAGCCCCAGCATTTT. It yields the protein CASSLLGFNQPQHF.

The rearrangement uses TRBV6-6 and TRBJ2-7, with D possibly being TRBD1 (6 bases). The CDR3 is 11 residues long. The V gene's germline CDR1 is MNHNY and CDR2 SVGAGI (reference sequence). The V end lost 10 bases, the J end lost 6 bases, and 13 bases lay between the germline ends. This CDR3 is CATRGRGEQYF. CDR3 nucleotide sequence: TGTGCCACCCGGGGCAGGGGCGAGCAGTACTTC.

This clone was seen just once. The chain employs TRBV28 and TRBJ2-1; D is perhaps TRBD1 (6 bases). Trimming took off 6 bases at V and 0 bases at J, with 12 bases between the two ends. Germline loops: CDR1 MDHEN, CDR2 SYDVKM. The CDR3 contains 15 residues. This CDR3 is CASRTGTISYNEQFF. CDR3 coding DNA: TGTGCCAGCAGGACCGGGACAATCTCCTACAATGAGCAGTTCTTC.

The chain employs TRBV10-3 and TRBJ2-1, with 8 bases matching TRBD1. The CDR3 length is 12 residues. Per germline, CDR1 ENHRY and CDR2 SYGVKD. Germline trimming cut 3 bases from V and 14 bases from J; bases unmatched to any gene: 6. The CDR3 reads CAISDGTGPEFF. As DNA, the CDR3 is TGTGCCATCAGTGACGGGACAGGCCCGGAGTTCTTC.

V is TRBV27 and J is TRBJ1-2, with 7 bases lining up with TRBD1. Germline lookup yields CDR1 MNHEY and CDR2 SMNVEV (reference sequence). This CDR3 spans 15 amino acids. The V and J ends lost 2 bases and 1 base, in that order; junction bases with no gene match: 4. The CDR3 nucleotides are TGTGCCAGCAGTTTACAGGGGGACCTTAACTATGGCTACACCTTC. Its translation is CASSLQGDLNYGYTF.

The CDR3 sequence is CASSPRPGGDAMNTEAFF. Written as DNA, the CDR3 is TGCGCCAGCAGCCCTCGACCGGGGGGCGATGCTATGAACACTGAAGCTTTCTTT. The rearrangement links TRBV5-1 to TRBJ1-1; perhaps TRBD1 as D (6 bases). Germline values: CDR1 SGHRS, CDR2 YFSETQ. The CDR3 has 18 residues. Trimming stripped 4 bases from V and 0 bases from J, with 22 bases between.